This T cell receptor beta chain was sequenced for a study of T cells in Graves' hyperthyroidism and ophthalmopathy. The study's findings and limits: By a 13 V-J model, ophthalmopathy was set apart from stable hyperthyroidism. The model predicted ophthalmopathy a median around 6.5 months before onset.

V shed 7 bases and J shed 5 bases, with 12 bases lying between them. Germline values: CDR1 MNHNS, CDR2 SASEGT. The CDR3 totals 14 residues. Comments on this clonotype: Its specificity is unknown.

Researchers amplified the TCR beta CDR3 regions from RNA transcripts. When the TCR CDR3 underwent first-round RT-PCR, the HTBI primer set was used. TCRdb fed the multiplex PCR reads into MiXCR, producing one record per CDR3 protein. Of roughly 510,000 distinct CDR3 sequences in the sample, 46% were seen once. Uncontrolled infection, other autoimmune disease, pregnancy or lactation excluded patients. The chain joins TRBV6-1 to TRBJ1-6; weak D call: TRBD1 (5 bases). Sample: peripheral blood or thyroid tissue (not recorded which). The receptor was derived from an adult woman with Graves' disease, either hyperthyroidism or ophthalmopathy (not recorded which). Here the CDR3 reads CASIERGNNSPLHF. The CDR3 DNA reads TGTGCCAGCATCGAACGGGGCAATAATTCACCCCTCCACTTT.